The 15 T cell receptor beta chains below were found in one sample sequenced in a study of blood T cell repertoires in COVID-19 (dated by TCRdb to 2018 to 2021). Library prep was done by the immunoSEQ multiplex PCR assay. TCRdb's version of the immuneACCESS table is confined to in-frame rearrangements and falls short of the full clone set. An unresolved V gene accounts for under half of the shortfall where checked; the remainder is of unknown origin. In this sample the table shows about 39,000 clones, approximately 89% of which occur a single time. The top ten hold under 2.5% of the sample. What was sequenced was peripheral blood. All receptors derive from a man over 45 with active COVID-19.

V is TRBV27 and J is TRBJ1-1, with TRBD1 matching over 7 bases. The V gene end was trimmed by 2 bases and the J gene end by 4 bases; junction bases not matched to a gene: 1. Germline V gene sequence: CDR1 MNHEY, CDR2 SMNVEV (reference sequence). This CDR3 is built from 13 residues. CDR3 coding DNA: TGTGCCAGCAGTTTAAGGGGGCTCACTGAAGCTTTCTTT. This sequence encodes CASSLRGLTEAFF.

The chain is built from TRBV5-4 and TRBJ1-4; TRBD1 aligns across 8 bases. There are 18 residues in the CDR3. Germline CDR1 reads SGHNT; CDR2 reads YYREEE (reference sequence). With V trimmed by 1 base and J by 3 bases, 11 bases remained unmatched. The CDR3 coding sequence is TGTGCCAGCAGCTTGAGATCCCAGGGGGCTGGAGCTAATGAAAAACTGTTTTTT. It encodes CASSLRSQGAGANEKLFF.

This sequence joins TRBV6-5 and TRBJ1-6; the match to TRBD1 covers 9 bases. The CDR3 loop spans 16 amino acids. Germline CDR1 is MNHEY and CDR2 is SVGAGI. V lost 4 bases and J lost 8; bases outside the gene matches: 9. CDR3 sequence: CASSFMGQGIDSPLHF. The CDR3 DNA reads TGTGCCAGCAGTTTTATGGGACAGGGAATTGATTCACCCCTCCACTTT.

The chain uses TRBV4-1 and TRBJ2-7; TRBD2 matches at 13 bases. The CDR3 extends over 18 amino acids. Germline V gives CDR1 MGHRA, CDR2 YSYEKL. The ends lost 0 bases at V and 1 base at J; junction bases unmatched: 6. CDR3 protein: CASSQDPSTSGGSYEQYF. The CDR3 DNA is TGCGCCAGCAGCCAAGATCCCTCGACTAGCGGGGGGTCCTACGAGCAGTACTTC.

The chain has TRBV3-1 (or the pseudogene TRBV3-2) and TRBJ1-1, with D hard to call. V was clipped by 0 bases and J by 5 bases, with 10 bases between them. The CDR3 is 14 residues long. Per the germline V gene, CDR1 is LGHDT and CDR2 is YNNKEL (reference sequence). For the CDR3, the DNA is TGTGCCAGCAGCCAAGATGCCTTGAGGACTGAAGCTTTCTTT. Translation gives CASSQDALRTEAFF.

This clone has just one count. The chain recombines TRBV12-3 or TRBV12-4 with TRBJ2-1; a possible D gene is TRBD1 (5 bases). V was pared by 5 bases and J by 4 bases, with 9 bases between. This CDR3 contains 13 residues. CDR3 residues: CASSTDSYNEQFF. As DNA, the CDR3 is TGTGCCAGCAGTACTGACAGTTACAATGAGCAGTTCTTC.

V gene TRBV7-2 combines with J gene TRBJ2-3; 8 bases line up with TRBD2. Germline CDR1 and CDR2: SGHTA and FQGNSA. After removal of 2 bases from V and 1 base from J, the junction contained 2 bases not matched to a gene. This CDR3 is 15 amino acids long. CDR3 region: CASSLWRGGTDTQYF. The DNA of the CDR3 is TGTGCCAGCAGCTTATGGCGGGGGGGCACAGATACGCAGTATTTT.

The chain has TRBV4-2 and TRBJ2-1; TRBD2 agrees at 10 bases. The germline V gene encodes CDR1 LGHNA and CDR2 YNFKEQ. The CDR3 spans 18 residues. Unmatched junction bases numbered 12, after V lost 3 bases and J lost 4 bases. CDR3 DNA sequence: TGTGCCAGCAGCCACGGGGGGCTAGCGGGAGAGAGGTACAATGAGCAGTTCTTC. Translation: CASSHGGLAGERYNEQFF.

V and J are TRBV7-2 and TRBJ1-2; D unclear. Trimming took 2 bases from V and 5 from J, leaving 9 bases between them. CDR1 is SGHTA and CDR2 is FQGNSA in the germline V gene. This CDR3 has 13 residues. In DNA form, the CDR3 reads TGTGCCAGCAGCTTATCCGGGATGTATGGCTACACCTTC. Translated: CASSLSGMYGYTF.

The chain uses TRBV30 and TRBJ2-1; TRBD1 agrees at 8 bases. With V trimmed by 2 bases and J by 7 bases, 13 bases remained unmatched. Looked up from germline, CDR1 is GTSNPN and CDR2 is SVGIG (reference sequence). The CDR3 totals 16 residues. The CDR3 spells CAWSTPRTGPGNEQFF. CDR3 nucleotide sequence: TGTGCCTGGAGTACCCCCCGGACAGGGCCCGGGAATGAGCAGTTCTTC.

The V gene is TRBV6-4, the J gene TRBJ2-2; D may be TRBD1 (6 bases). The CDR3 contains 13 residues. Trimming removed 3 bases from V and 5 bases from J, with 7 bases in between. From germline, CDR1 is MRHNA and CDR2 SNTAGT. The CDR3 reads CASSDQGTGELFF. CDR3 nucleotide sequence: TGTGCCAGCAGTGATCAGGGGACCGGGGAGCTGTTTTTT.

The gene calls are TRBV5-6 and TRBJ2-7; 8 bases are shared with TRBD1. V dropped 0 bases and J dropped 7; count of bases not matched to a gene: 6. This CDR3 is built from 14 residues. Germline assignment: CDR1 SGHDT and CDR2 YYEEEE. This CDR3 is CASSLEQGAQEQYF. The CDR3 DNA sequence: TGTGCCAGCAGCTTGGAGCAGGGGGCGCAGGAGCAGTACTTC.

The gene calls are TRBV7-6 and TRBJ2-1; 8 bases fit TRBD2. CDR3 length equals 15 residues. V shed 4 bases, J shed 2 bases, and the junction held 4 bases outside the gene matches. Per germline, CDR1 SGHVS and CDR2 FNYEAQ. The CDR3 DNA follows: TGTGCCAGCAGCTCACCGGGACTAGCCTACAATGAGCAGTTCTTC. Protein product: CASSSPGLAYNEQFF.

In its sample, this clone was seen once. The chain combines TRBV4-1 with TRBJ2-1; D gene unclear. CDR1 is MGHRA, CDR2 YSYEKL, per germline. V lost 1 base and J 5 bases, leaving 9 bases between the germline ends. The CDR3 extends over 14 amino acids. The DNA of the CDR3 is TGCGCCAGCAGCCAAGGTCACGAGGACAATGAGCAGTTCTTC. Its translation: CASSQGHEDNEQFF.

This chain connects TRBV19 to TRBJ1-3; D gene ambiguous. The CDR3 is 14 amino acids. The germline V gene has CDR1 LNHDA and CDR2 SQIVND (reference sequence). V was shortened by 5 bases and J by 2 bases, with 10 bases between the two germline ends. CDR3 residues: CASSRRAPGNTIYF. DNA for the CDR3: TGTGCCAGTAGTCGCCGAGCCCCTGGAAACACCATATATTTT.